The next 21 T cell receptor delta chains were all read from a single sample in a study of human gamma delta and Vdelta1 T cells. TCRdb reprocessed the PCR reads using CATT. The sample lists some 13,000 delta-chain clones; almost 50% were seen once. These receptors have no known antigen. Sequencing was performed on Vdelta1 gamma-delta T cells from blood grown in culture (DOT cells). All receptors derive from a human donor in good health.

The chain recombines TRDV1 with TRDJ1; 9 bases line up with TRDD2. V lost 7 bases to trimming and J lost 3 bases; unmatched junction nucleotides: 33. From germline, CDR1 is TSWWSYY and CDR2 QGS. The CDR3 has 23 amino acids. CDR3 protein: CALDLRALPTVGLKGGPADKLIF. Written as DNA, the CDR3 is TGTGCTCTTGACTTAAGAGCCCTTCCTACGGTCGGACTCAAGGGTGGACCAGCCGATAAACTCATCTTT.

The chain couples TRDV1 to TRDJ1, with 8 positions matching TRDD3. This CDR3 is built from 15 residues. After removal of 3 bases from V and 4 bases from J, the junction contained 7 bases not matched to a gene. Germline-derived CDR1 and CDR2 are TSWWSYY and QGS. CDR3 nucleotide sequence: TGTGCTCTTGGGGATAATCGGGGGATAGGCGATAAACTCATCTTT. Encoded protein: CALGDNRGIGDKLIF.

The chain employs TRDV1 and TRDJ1; the D gene could be TRDD2 or TRDD3 (5 bases each). The CDR3 length is 17 residues. Germline V CDR1 and CDR2: TSWWSYY, QGS. V dropped 3 bases and J dropped 5 bases, with 22 bases sitting between them. CDR3 coding DNA: TGTGCTCTTGGGGATCCTATGAGATACCCCCTCCCTGATAAACTCATCTTT. It codes for CALGDPMRYPLPDKLIF.

This clone has more than one count but fewer than ten. The chain uses TRDV1 and TRDJ1, with D possibly matching TRDD3 (10 bases). V lost 2 bases, J lost 1 base, and 38 bases lay in between. The CDR3 runs 24 residues. Germline V lookup: CDR1 TSWWSYY, CDR2 QGS. This chain's CDR3 is CALGEFFSLLPTGDTLGGTDKLIF. The CDR3 DNA is TGTGCTCTTGGGGAATTCTTCTCCCTCCTTCCTACGGGGGATACGTTGGGAGGCACCGATAAACTCATCTTT.

The chain joins TRDV1 to TRDJ1; D not resolved. The CDR3 spans 21 residues. Trimming took off 6 bases at V and 0 bases at J, with 32 bases between the two ends. Germline loops: CDR1 TSWWSYY, CDR2 QGS. The CDR3 bases are TGTGCTCTTGGTTGGCCTTTCCGAGGCTTTGGAGGAACCGGGTACACCGATAAACTCATCTTT. Amino acids: CALGWPFRGFGGTGYTDKLIF.

This clone was found a few times. The chain couples TRDV1 to TRDJ1; D unclear. This CDR3 has 14 residues. CDR1 is TSWWSYY and CDR2 is QGS in the germline V gene. The ends were cut back, 6 bases at V and 0 bases at J, with 11 bases in the middle. The CDR3 loop is CALGVREDTDKLIF. Here the CDR3 DNA reads TGTGCTCTTGGTGTCCGGGAGGACACCGATAAACTCATCTTT.

The gene calls are TRDV1 and TRDJ1; 10 bases are shared with TRDD3. This CDR3 is built from 19 residues. CDR1 TSWWSYY and CDR2 QGS come from the germline V gene. J was trimmed by 1 base and V by 2 bases; bases with no gene match: 13. The CDR3 loop reads CALGESMGTGGSRTDKLIF. The CDR3 DNA follows: TGTGCTCTTGGGGAATCGATGGGTACTGGGGGATCCCGCACCGATAAACTCATCTTT.

The genes are TRDV1 and TRDJ1; TRDD3 matches at 11 bases. The CDR3 contains 24 residues. Germline CDR1 reads TSWWSYY; CDR2 reads QGS. V lost 1 base to trimming and J lost 4 bases; unmatched junction nucleotides: 29. This CDR3 reads CALGEPGDGDFILGDRGIIDKLIF. DNA of the CDR3: TGTGCTCTTGGGGAACCGGGGGACGGAGACTTTATACTGGGGGATAGGGGGATCATCGATAAACTCATCTTT.

This clone is large by share. Distinct nucleotide sequences in the sample also encode this CDR3. The chain carries TRDV1 and TRDJ3; perhaps TRDD3 as D (5 bases). V gave up 1 base and J gave up 0 bases, with 25 bases separating them. Germline CDR1 and CDR2: TSWWSYY and QGS. This CDR3 has 23 amino acids. For the CDR3, the DNA is TGTGCTCTTGGGGAACCCTTAGGGGTATCGGGGAGGACAAGCTCCTGGGACACCCGACAGATGTTTTTC. Amino acids: CALGEPLGVSGRTSSWDTRQMFF.

This clone was seen only a few times. The chain has TRDV1 and TRDJ1, with 9 bases that match TRDD3. Unmatched junction bases numbered 12, after V lost 2 bases and J lost 5 bases. The CDR3 length is 17 residues. Germline V lookup: CDR1 TSWWSYY, CDR2 QGS. CDR3 in DNA: TGTGCTCTTGGGGAATTACGTCGGGGATACGTATCGGATAAACTCATCTTT. Its translation: CALGELRRGYVSDKLIF.

The rearrangement joins TRDV1 to TRDJ1; D remains unclear. Deletions cut 5 bases from V and 0 bases from J, with 25 bases between. The CDR3 totals 19 residues. Germline-derived CDR1 and CDR2 are TSWWSYY and QGS. CDR3 coding DNA: TGTGCTCTTGGGAACTCTAAGGGCATCCCCGGGAGGTACACCGATAAACTCATCTTT. Protein: CALGNSKGIPGRYTDKLIF.

This clone was seen a handful of times. This sequence joins TRDV1 and TRDJ1; tentative D call: TRDD2 (5 bases). Trimming shortened V by 5 bases and J by 6 bases, and 25 bases separated the two germline ends. This CDR3 is built from 17 residues. Germline V gene data show CDR1 as TSWWSYY and CDR2 as QGS. The CDR3 DNA reads as TGTGCTCTTGGGCCCCAACGGGTAGACCGCTTCCACTATAAACTCATCTTT. Translation: CALGPQRVDRFHYKLIF.

This sequence joins TRDV1 and TRDJ1; TRDD3 aligns across 10 bases. J gave up 8 bases and V 4 bases, and 19 bases lay outside the gene matches. This CDR3 is 18 amino acids long. The V gene's germline CDR1 is TSWWSYY and CDR2 QGS. The CDR3 DNA is TGTGCTCTTGGGGTCACGGGAAACTGGGGGATCCAGCCTATAAAACTCATCTTT. Translating gives CALGVTGNWGIQPIKLIF.

This clone was recorded only once. The chain combines TRDV1 with TRDJ1; TRDD3 aligns across 9 bases. V lost 3 bases and J lost 4; bases outside the gene matches: 27. The CDR3 length is 22 residues. Germline-derived CDR1 and CDR2 are TSWWSYY and QGS. The CDR3 nucleotides read TGTGCTCTTGGGGATCCTAGTTGGTCCTACGCGACTGGGGGAAATGAGTTCGATAAACTCATCTTT. Translating gives CALGDPSWSYATGGNEFDKLIF.

V usage is TRDV1 and J usage is TRDJ1; D not certain. Germline V gene data show CDR1 as TSWWSYY and CDR2 as QGS. CDR3 length: 13 residues. Between the trimmed V and J ends, which lost 2 bases and 3 bases, there was a span of 7 bases. The CDR3 coding sequence is TGTGCTCTTGGGGAAGGGAATCCCGATAAACTCATCTTT. As protein: CALGEGNPDKLIF.

This clone turned up a few times. V is TRDV1 and J is TRDJ2, with 8 bases aligning to TRDD3. J gave up 2 bases and V 3 bases, and 17 bases lay outside the gene matches. Germline V CDR1 and CDR2: TSWWSYY, QGS. The CDR3 runs 20 residues. Here the CDR3 reads CALGDYLERGYRPLTAQLFF. CDR3 in DNA: TGTGCTCTTGGGGACTACCTAGAGCGGGGATACAGACCCTTGACAGCACAACTCTTCTTT.

As regards this clone: The junction and the germline gene differ at one end; a read error may be behind it. The V and J genes are TRDV1 and TRDJ1; the D call may be TRDD2 or TRDD3 (5 bases each). The CDR3 consists of 25 residues. Germline assignment: CDR1 TSWWSYY and CDR2 QGS. Written as DNA, the CDR3 is TGTTCTCTTGGGGAACACCCCCTAACTTCCCCCGAAAACGCGTTACTCGGCGAGTACACCGATAAACTCATCTTT. Residues: CSLGEHPLTSPENALLGEYTDKLIF.

This clone has more than one count but fewer than ten. The rearrangement joins TRDV1 to TRDJ2; 12 bases line up with TRDD3. Per the germline V gene, CDR1 is TSWWSYY and CDR2 is QGS. V gave up 4 bases and J gave up 4 bases; unmatched junction bases: 31. This CDR3 is 25 amino acids long. CDR3 nucleotides: TGTGCTCTTGGGGTTAGCCTTCCCATAGCACCTTTTCTGGGGGATACGAGGCCCGGGACAGCACAACTCTTCTTT. This encodes CALGVSLPIAPFLGDTRPGTAQLFF.

The chain recombines TRDV1 with TRDJ1; D possibly matches TRDD2 or TRDD3 (8 bases each). CDR3 length: 22 residues. V dropped 3 bases and J dropped 0 bases, with 32 bases sitting between them. The germline CDR1 and CDR2 sequences are TSWWSYY and QGS. The CDR3: CALGDSILPMGIHPYDTDKLIF. DNA for the CDR3: TGTGCTCTTGGGGACTCGATCCTTCCTATGGGGATACACCCCTATGACACCGATAAACTCATCTTT.

The genes are TRDV1 and TRDJ3; 9 positions match TRDD3. Trimming at V came to 2 bases and at J to 0 bases, leaving 14 bases not matched to a gene. CDR1 is TSWWSYY, CDR2 QGS, per germline. There are 22 residues in the CDR3. For the CDR3, the DNA is TGTGCTCTTGGGGAATGCCATACTGGGGGACCGCAAAGCTCCTGGGACACCCGACAGATGTTTTTC. Protein product: CALGECHTGGPQSSWDTRQMFF.

This clone was observed a few times. The V call is TRDV1, the J call TRDJ1, with 9 bases fitting TRDD3. Germline assignment: CDR1 TSWWSYY and CDR2 QGS. After removal of 3 bases from V and 0 bases from J, the junction contained 26 bases not matched to a gene. The CDR3 has 23 residues. The CDR3 DNA follows: TGTGCTCTTGGGGAGTTCCTACGCCCAATGGGGAAGACTGGGGGACTCCACACCGATAAACTCATCTTT. The encoded protein is CALGEFLRPMGKTGGLHTDKLIF.